This T cell receptor (beta chain) was documented in a study of blood T cell repertoires in COVID-19. At the level of the study: Material from acute and convalescent COVID-19 was sourced from the United States, Italy and Spain.

Only in-frame clones appear in the TCRdb table, and some are missing; sequencing was by immunoSEQ multiplex PCR. Of about 200,000 clones listed, approximately 86% are singletons. The CDR3 is made up of 13 amino acids. V was pared by 9 bases and J by 4 bases, with 10 bases between. Per the germline V gene, CDR1 is MNHEY and CDR2 is SMNVEV (reference sequence). Sequencing was done on a sample of PBMCs or T cells enriched from blood (not recorded which). This sequence was found in a woman aged 30 to 39 who had been exposed to COVID-19. The chain is built from TRBV27 and TRBJ1-6, with a possible D match to TRBD1 (5 bases). CDR3 nucleotides: TGTGCCAGTACAGGTTATTATAATTCACCCCTCCACTTT. It translates to CASTGYYNSPLHF.